Each of the 29 T cell receptor beta chains below was sequenced from the same sample in a study of shared clonotypes between healthy human individuals. Here immunoSEQ multiplex PCR was the method, and the copy in TCRdb shows in-frame clones only, minus some. The sample includes 2 million to 2.5 million clones, 90% to 97% of them seen just once. The sample comprised naive CD4+ T cells sorted from blood. Subset here: CD45RA+ positively selected. The receptor set was obtained from a man between 18 and 29 years old in good health.

This clone was counted a single time. The rearrangement joins TRBV10-3 to TRBJ2-1, with 12 bases fitting TRBD2. The CDR3 loop spans 16 amino acids. Trimming took 0 bases from V and 9 from J; bases not matched to a gene: 6. Per the germline V gene, CDR1 is ENHRY and CDR2 is SYGVKD. The CDR3: CAISESLLAGGGEQFF. The CDR3 DNA sequence: TGTGCCATCAGTGAGTCGTTGCTAGCGGGAGGGGGTGAGCAGTTCTTC.

This clone was recorded only once. The CDR3 here is CASSLRTGGGTEAFF. The CDR3 DNA sequence: TGTGCCAGCAGTCTCCGGACAGGGGGCGGCACTGAAGCTTTCTTT. The rearrangement joins TRBV27 to TRBJ1-1, with 11 positions matching TRBD1. Germline V lookup: CDR1 MNHEY, CDR2 SMNVEV (reference sequence). The CDR3 totals 15 residues. J was trimmed by 4 bases and V by 5 bases; bases with no gene match: 6.

Remarks on this clone: This sample includes further DNA sequences coding for the same CDR3. V usage is TRBV18 and J usage is TRBJ2-5, with a possible D match to TRBD2 (5 bases). This CDR3 is 13 amino acids long. Germline V gives CDR1 KGHSH, CDR2 LQKENI. V lost 4 bases and J lost 4, with 10 bases in between. CDR3 sequence reads: CASSLRGLETQYF. The DNA of the CDR3 is TGTGCCAGCTCACTCCGAGGGTTAGAGACCCAGTACTTC.

The V and J genes are TRBV9 and TRBJ2-7, with 9 nucleotides matching TRBD1. The CDR3 spans 15 residues. The V segment lost 3 bases and the J segment 6 bases; nucleotides outside the gene matches: 10. In germline, CDR1 is SGDLS, CDR2 YYNGEE. The CDR3 here is CASSDRGTGSVEQYF. DNA for the CDR3: TGTGCCAGCAGCGATAGGGGGACAGGGTCCGTCGAGCAGTACTTC.

The chain couples TRBV2 to TRBJ2-2, with D perhaps given as TRBD1 or TRBD2 (5 bases each). Germline CDR1 and CDR2: SNHLY and FYNNEI. The V end lost 6 bases, the J end lost 1 base, and 15 bases lay between the germline ends. The CDR3 spans 16 residues. The CDR3 nucleotides are TGTGCCAGCAGCGCCCCGGGACGGGGGAACACCGGGGAGCTGTTTTTT. It codes for CASSAPGRGNTGELFF.

The chain is built from TRBV25-1 and TRBJ1-1, with a tentative D call TRBD1 (6 bases). Germline V gene data show CDR1 as MGHDK and CDR2 as SYGVNS. The length of the CDR3 is 14 residues. V lost 6 bases and J 6 bases, leaving 17 bases between the germline ends. For the CDR3, the DNA is TGTGCCAGCAGACAACAGGGTACCATTGCTGAAGCTTTCTTT. Protein product: CASRQQGTIAEAFF.

This chain connects TRBV29-1 to TRBJ2-4, with TRBD1 matching 11 bases. CDR3 length: 15 residues. Trimming at V came to 7 bases and at J to 1 base, leaving 6 bases not matched to a gene. Germline V gives CDR1 SQVTM, CDR2 ANQGSEA. For the CDR3, the DNA is TGCAGCGCCGAGGGGACAGGGGGTGCCAAAAACATTCAGTACTTC. The encoded protein is CSAEGTGGAKNIQYF. Full variable domain (missing parts from reference TRBV29-1 and TRBJ2-4): SAVISQKPSRDICQRGTSLTIQCQVDSQVTMMFWYRQQPGQSLTLIATANQGSEATYESGFVIDKFPISRPNLTFSTLTVSNMSPEDSSIYLCSAEGTGGAKNIQYFGAGTRLSVL.

The V call is TRBV18, the J call TRBJ1-2; D is possibly TRBD1 (6 bases). Germline CDR1 and CDR2: KGHSH and LQKENI. The CDR3 runs 17 residues. Trimming left V 1 base short and J 2 bases short, with 17 bases between. The CDR3, as DNA: TGTGCCAGCTCACCACGGGAAGGAGAGAGGGGGAACTATGGCTACACCTTC. Its protein product is CASSPREGERGNYGYTF.

A word on this clone: Other DNA sequences in the sample encode the same CDR3. The chain links TRBV6-5 to TRBJ2-7; 13 bases align to TRBD2. The trim removed 0 bases at V and 2 bases at J, leaving 1 base unmatched. This CDR3 comprises 16 residues. Per the germline V gene, CDR1 is MNHEY and CDR2 is SVGAGI. The CDR3 loop reads CASSYSGTSGTYEQYF. Here the CDR3 DNA reads TGTGCCAGCAGTTACTCGGGGACTAGCGGGACCTACGAGCAGTACTTC.

As concerns this clone: The sample has other DNA sequences that encode this CDR3 too. The chain recombines TRBV2 with TRBJ2-5, with D uncertain. The CDR3 length is 11 residues. Per germline, CDR1 SNHLY and CDR2 FYNNEI. V lost 2 bases, J lost 5 bases, and 3 bases lay in between. CDR3 bases: TGTGCCAGCAGTGAATGGGAGACCCAGTACTTC. This encodes CASSEWETQYF.

The chain has TRBV15 and TRBJ2-3; 8 nucleotides agree with TRBD2. The junction had 9 bases not matched to a gene; V was cut back by 2 bases and J by 5 bases. The germline CDR1 and CDR2 sequences are LNHNV and YYDKDF (reference sequence). This CDR3 has 16 residues. CDR3 sequence reads: CATSRNREGLGDTQYF. The CDR3, as DNA: TGTGCCACCAGCAGAAACCGGGAGGGCCTGGGAGATACGCAGTATTTT.

V gene TRBV6-6 combines with J gene TRBJ1-3, with TRBD1 identical over 9 bases. The J segment lost 7 bases and the V segment lost 6 bases, leaving 7 bases of the junction unmatched. Germline assignment: CDR1 MNHNY and CDR2 SVGAGI (reference sequence). The CDR3 is 14 amino acids. The chain's CDR3 is CASRPGQGWNTIYF. CDR3 in DNA: TGTGCCAGCAGACCAGGACAGGGGTGGAACACCATATATTTT.

This chain joins TRBV6-5 and TRBJ1-3; 7 nucleotides agree with TRBD1. The CDR3 runs 16 residues. The J segment lost 4 bases and the V segment lost 0 bases, leaving 6 bases of the junction unmatched. CDR1 and CDR2 from the germline V gene are MNHEY and SVGAGI. In DNA form, the CDR3 reads TGTGCCAGCAGTTACTCTGCGACAGGGCGCGGAAACACCATATATTTT. It codes for CASSYSATGRGNTIYF.

This sequence joins TRBV27 and TRBJ2-7; TRBD1 matches 9 bases. J lost 1 base, V lost 5 bases, and 9 bases had no gene match. Germline assignment: CDR1 MNHEY and CDR2 SMNVEV (reference sequence). CDR3 length: 16 amino acids. CDR3 DNA: TGTGCCAGCAGTCTCGAGGGGACAGGGCAATCCTACGAGCAGTACTTC. As protein: CASSLEGTGQSYEQYF.

The chain has TRBV18 and TRBJ2-1; 7 positions match TRBD1. Germline loops: CDR1 KGHSH, CDR2 LQKENI. The ends lost 3 bases at V and 8 bases at J; junction bases unmatched: 4. CDR3 size: 13 residues. CDR3 nucleotides: TGTGCCAGCTCACCTTCACAGGGGTATGAGCAGTTCTTC. Its protein is CASSPSQGYEQFF. The full variable domain, rest sourced from reference TRBV18 and TRBJ2-1, is NAGVMQNPRHLVRRRGQEARLRCSPMKGHSHVYWYRQLPEEGLKFMVYLQKENIIDESGMPKERFSAEFPKEGPSILRIQQVVRGDSAAYFCASSPSQGYEQFFGPGTRLTVL.

V usage is TRBV7-6 and J usage is TRBJ2-1, with 10 bases identical to TRBD2. Looked up from germline, CDR1 is SGHVS and CDR2 is FNYEAQ. V was clipped by 5 bases and J by 4 bases; unmatched bases: 8. The CDR3 spans 16 residues. The CDR3 protein is CASSPQIAGGYNEQFF. CDR3 in DNA: TGTGCCAGCAGCCCTCAAATAGCGGGGGGTTACAATGAGCAGTTCTTC.

This sequence joins TRBV6-5 and TRBJ2-4; no clear D gene. The CDR3 has 15 residues. V was pared by 4 bases and J by 2 bases, with 12 bases between. Per germline, CDR1 MNHEY and CDR2 SVGAGI. The CDR3 coding sequence is TGTGCCAGCAGTTCTCCCGACCGATCCAAAAACATTCAGTACTTC. Residues: CASSSPDRSKNIQYF.

The chain links TRBV5-1 to TRBJ1-2, with D possibly TRBD1 on 6 matching bases. Trimming removed 4 bases at V and 8 bases at J, with 15 bases between. This CDR3 comprises 13 residues. The V gene's germline CDR1 is SGHRS and CDR2 YFSETQ. CDR3 residues: CASSGKGEGGYTF. CDR3 sequence (DNA): TGCGCCAGCAGCGGCAAGGGGGAGGGAGGCTACACCTTC.

The chain carries TRBV10-3 and TRBJ2-3; 8 positions agree with TRBD1. Germline lookup yields CDR1 ENHRY and CDR2 SYGVKD. CDR3 length equals 14 residues. V lost 6 bases and J lost 2; bases outside the gene matches: 4. The CDR3 loop reads CAISGQGVTDTQYF. CDR3 coding DNA: TGTGCCATCAGCGGACAGGGAGTCACAGATACGCAGTATTTT.

The chain recombines TRBV6-5 with TRBJ1-6, with TRBD1 as a possible D gene (6 bases). The CDR3 runs to 14 residues. Germline V gives CDR1 MNHEY, CDR2 SVGAGI. The V end was cut by 6 bases, the J end by 3 bases, with 9 bases between. The CDR3 DNA reads as TGTGCCAGCAGGAGACAGGACTATAATTCACCCCTCCACTTT. This codes for CASRRQDYNSPLHF.

J is TRBJ1-2 and V is TRBV5-1; tentatively, D is TRBD1 (5 bases). The ends were cut back, 4 bases at V and 0 bases at J, with 13 bases in the middle. This CDR3 contains 15 residues. CDR1 and CDR2 from the germline V gene are SGHRS and YFSETQ. Here the CDR3 DNA reads TGCGCCAGCAGCACGCCTGAGGGGTCTAACTATGGCTACACCTTC. This sequence encodes CASSTPEGSNYGYTF.

The chain couples TRBV30 to TRBJ2-2; 7 nucleotides line up with TRBD2. Germline V gene sequence: CDR1 GTSNPN, CDR2 SVGIG (reference sequence). The CDR3 spans 16 residues. V lost 1 base and J lost 3; bases outside the gene matches: 8. CDR3 nucleotides: TGTGCCTGGAGTGGGGACTACGGGGCAGACACCGGGGAGCTGTTTTTT. This encodes CAWSGDYGADTGELFF.

This clone is a singleton in its sample. V and J are TRBV30 and TRBJ1-4; D is ambiguous. The CDR3 spans 13 residues. The V gene lost 0 bases and the J gene lost 4 bases, with 6 bases spanning the gap. CDR1 GTSNPN and CDR2 SVGIG come from the germline V gene (reference sequence). The DNA of the CDR3 is TGTGCCTGGAGTGTTCGCCTTAATGAAAAACTGTTTTTT. This gives the protein CAWSVRLNEKLFF.

J is TRBJ1-6 and V is TRBV6-1, with D unclear. V shed 8 bases and J shed 14 bases, with 13 bases lying between them. The V gene's germline CDR1 is MNHNS and CDR2 SASEGT. The CDR3 length is 11 residues. The CDR3 sequence is CASQDEMALHF. The CDR3 bases are TGTGCCAGCCAGGACGAGATGGCCCTCCACTTT.

The CDR3 DNA follows: TGTGCCAGCAGTTCATTTCCCGGACGGACTAGTCAGCCCCAGCATTTT. Translation: CASSSFPGRTSQPQHF. The chain has TRBV28 and TRBJ1-5; D remains unclear. The germline gives CDR1 MDHEN, CDR2 SYDVKM. Trimming removed 4 bases at V and 6 bases at J, with 19 bases between. The CDR3 covers 16 residues.

CDR3 sequence (DNA): TGCGCCAGCAGGGAGGACAGCCAGTACGAGCAGTACTTC. It is translated as CASREDSQYEQYF. The rearrangement joins TRBV10-2 to TRBJ2-7; weak D call: TRBD1 (6 bases). The V gene's germline CDR1 is WSHSY and CDR2 SAAADI. CDR3 length equals 13 residues. Trimming removed 6 bases from V and 4 bases from J, with 13 bases in between.

Concerning this clone: Additional DNA sequences in this sample encode the identical CDR3. V gene TRBV14 combines with J gene TRBJ1-1; the D is unclear. Germline V gene lookup returns CDR1 SGHDN and CDR2 FVKESK. The CDR3 totals 13 residues. V was shortened by 6 bases and J by 0 bases, with 8 bases between the two germline ends. The CDR3 DNA sequence: TGTGCCAGCAGTCCGGATCTGAACACTGAAGCTTTCTTT. The encoded protein is CASSPDLNTEAFF.

V usage is TRBV2 and J usage is TRBJ2-5; either TRBD1 or TRBD2 may fit D (6 bases each). The V and J ends lost 0 bases and 7 bases respectively, with 15 bases between them. Per the germline V gene, CDR1 is SNHLY and CDR2 is FYNNEI. The CDR3 has 15 amino acids. The CDR3: CASSEARQAGGTQYF. Here the CDR3 DNA reads TGTGCCAGCAGTGAAGCTCGACAGGCCGGGGGGACCCAGTACTTC.

V and J are TRBV18 and TRBJ2-7; tentatively, D is TRBD1 (5 bases). The germline V and J ends were trimmed by 0 bases and 6 bases, with 12 bases remaining between them. The germline V gene encodes CDR1 KGHSH and CDR2 LQKENI. This CDR3 has 14 residues. CDR3 in DNA: TGTGCCAGCTCACCACCGTTCAGGGCATTCGAGCAGTACTTC. This codes for CASSPPFRAFEQYF.